One sample yielded the 29 T cell receptor beta chains listed below, sequenced in a study of cytomegalovirus exposure and HLA in healthy donors. Primers included in the PCR were 60 Vbeta and 13 Jbeta primers. The data were produced by immunoSEQ multiplex PCR, yet TCRdb's version contains in-frame clones alone and is incomplete. The repertoire has some 95,000 clones, about four fifths of them found once; the top ten carry 4.5% to 5%. The sample consisted of PBMCs. Receptors were obtained from a woman aged 40 to 49 in good health and CMV-seronegative.

This clone occurred a few times. The chain couples TRBV5-6 to TRBJ2-5, with D hard to call. V shed 0 bases and J shed 14 bases, with 14 bases lying between them. This CDR3 contains 12 residues. Germline CDR1 is SGHDT and CDR2 is YYEEEE. The CDR3: CASSLVAQRAYF. The DNA for the CDR3 is TGTGCCAGCAGCTTGGTTGCCCAGCGAGCCTACTTC.

The rearrangement links TRBV2 to TRBJ2-3, with 7 bases matching TRBD2. Germline assignment: CDR1 SNHLY and CDR2 FYNNEI. CDR3 size: 16 residues. V shed 1 base and J 2 bases; nucleotides not matched to a gene: 6. CDR3 DNA sequence: TGTGCCAGCAGTGAAGACCCGGGGACTAACACAGATACGCAGTATTTT. This gives the protein CASSEDPGTNTDTQYF.

The V call is TRBV6-1, the J call TRBJ1-2, with 9 bases aligning to TRBD1. With V trimmed by 8 bases and J by 5 bases, 6 bases remained unmatched. Germline CDR1 MNHNS, CDR2 SASEGT. CDR3 length: 13 amino acids. CDR3 coding DNA: TGTGCCAGCTGCGTTGGGACAGGGTATGGCTACACCTTC. Translation: CASCVGTGYGYTF.

The V and J genes are TRBV5-1 and TRBJ2-2; 10 nucleotides line up with TRBD1. The germline gives CDR1 SGHRS, CDR2 YFSETQ. Trimming at V came to 4 bases and at J to 3 bases, leaving 6 bases not matched to a gene. There are 16 residues in the CDR3. Here the CDR3 DNA reads TGCGCCAGCAGCAACCGGGACAGGGGTTACACCGGGGAGCTGTTTTTT. Its translation is CASSNRDRGYTGELFF.

The chain employs TRBV29-1 and TRBJ1-2; D is ambiguous. CDR3 length equals 13 residues. The ends were cut back, 3 bases at V and 2 bases at J, with 10 bases in the middle. The V gene's germline CDR1 is SQVTM and CDR2 ANQGSEA. This chain's CDR3 is CSVDWQINYGYTF. The CDR3 nucleotides are TGCAGCGTTGACTGGCAGATAAACTATGGCTACACCTTC.

This clone appeared once. This rearrangement joins TRBV19 to TRBJ2-1; TRBD1 agrees at 7 bases. Germline V gene data show CDR1 as LNHDA and CDR2 as SQIVND (reference sequence). The ends lost 9 bases at V and 10 bases at J; junction bases unmatched: 6. The CDR3 covers 11 residues. This CDR3 reads CASRQGGEQFF. CDR3 DNA sequence: TGTGCCAGCCGACAGGGTGGGGAGCAGTTCTTC.

This clone has only a few counts. The chain employs TRBV19 and TRBJ1-5; 7 nucleotides line up with TRBD1. The J segment lost 1 base and the V segment lost 4 bases, leaving 13 bases of the junction unmatched. Looked up from germline, CDR1 is LNHDA and CDR2 is SQIVND (reference sequence). The CDR3 has 18 residues. CDR3 sequence: CASSTELTGTASNQPQHF. The CDR3 DNA reads TGTGCCAGTAGTACCGAGCTTACCGGGACAGCAAGCAATCAGCCCCAGCATTTT.

The rearrangement uses TRBV4-1 and TRBJ2-1, with D possibly TRBD1 on 7 matching bases. The CDR3 runs to 18 residues. Germline values: CDR1 MGHRA, CDR2 YSYEKL. Trimming pared 3 bases from V and 6 bases from J, leaving 24 bases between. CDR3 sequence reads: CASSQDGTDAGLLNEQFF. The CDR3 DNA is TGCGCCAGCAGCCAGGACGGGACAGACGCTGGACTACTCAATGAGCAGTTCTTC.

The rearrangement uses TRBV5-4 and TRBJ2-6; 9 bases are shared with TRBD2. The CDR3 covers 19 residues. The germline V gene has CDR1 SGHNT and CDR2 YYREEE (reference sequence). Unmatched junction bases numbered 11, after V lost 4 bases and J lost 0 bases. The CDR3 DNA reads TGTGCCAGCAGCCCGAACGCAGCGGGGGGTGCCTCTGGGGCCAACGTCCTGACTTTC. Amino acids: CASSPNAAGGASGANVLTF.

DNA for the CDR3: TGTGCCAGCAGTTACGGTCGGGGTACTTCACCCCTCCACTTT. Protein: CASSYGRGTSPLHF. The chain recombines TRBV6-6 with TRBJ1-6; no firm D call. V was cut by 2 bases and J by 9 bases, with 11 bases left in between. The CDR3 is 14 residues long. Germline V gene lookup returns CDR1 MNHNY and CDR2 SVGAGI (reference sequence).

The chain combines TRBV5-1 with TRBJ1-2; D is unclear. This CDR3 has 13 residues. V was cut by 0 bases and J by 1 base, with 4 bases left in between. Germline V gene data show CDR1 as SGHRS and CDR2 as YFSETQ. CDR3 in amino acids: CASSLGDNYGYTF. The CDR3 DNA is TGCGCCAGCAGCTTGGGAGATAACTATGGCTACACCTTC. The full variable domain, rest sourced from reference TRBV5-1 and TRBJ1-2, is KAGVTQTPRYLIKTRGQQVTLSCSPISGHRSVSWYQQTPGQGLQFLFEYFSETQRNKGNFPGRFSGRQFSNSRSEMNVSTLELGDSALYLCASSLGDNYGYTFGSGTRLTVV.

The chain is built from TRBV4-1 and TRBJ2-7, with 7 positions matching TRBD1. The CDR3 consists of 15 residues. V trimming: 1 base; J trimming: 2 bases; junction bases outside the gene matches: 5. Germline V gives CDR1 MGHRA, CDR2 YSYEKL. Here the CDR3 reads CASSQADGTAYEQYF. For the CDR3, the DNA is TGCGCCAGCAGCCAAGCTGACGGGACAGCCTACGAGCAGTACTTC.

J is TRBJ1-3 and V is TRBV29-1; D is unresolved. Trimming pared 1 base from V and 1 base from J, leaving 8 bases between. CDR1 and CDR2 from the germline V gene are SQVTM and ANQGSEA. The CDR3 is 14 amino acids. CDR3 residues: CSVEGPESGNTIYF. The CDR3 region has the DNA TGCAGCGTTGAAGGGCCGGAGTCTGGAAACACCATATATTTT.

The chain is built from TRBV4-3 and TRBJ2-7; the D is unclear. Trimming stripped 0 bases from V and 5 bases from J, with 11 bases between. Germline V lookup: CDR1 LGHNA, CDR2 YSLEER. This CDR3 has 14 amino acids. In nucleotides, the CDR3 is TGCGCCAGCAGCCAAGATCACGACAACAACGAGCAGTACTTC. Translating it yields CASSQDHDNNEQYF.

The rearrangement joins TRBV6-5 to TRBJ1-2; a possible D gene is TRBD1 (6 bases). The CDR3 spans 13 residues. The V end lost 5 bases, the J end lost 4 bases, and 11 bases lay between the germline ends. CDR1 MNHEY and CDR2 SVGAGI come from the germline V gene. The CDR3 spells CASSQTQGYGYTF. The CDR3 DNA is TGTGCCAGCAGTCAGACACAGGGCTATGGCTACACCTTC.

The rearrangement uses TRBV4-2 and TRBJ1-6; the match to TRBD1 covers 7 bases. With 4 bases clipped from V and 15 bases from J, the junction kept 3 bases outside the gene matches. Germline V gene data show CDR1 as LGHNA and CDR2 as YNFKEQ. CDR3 size: 11 residues. For the CDR3, the DNA is TGTGCCAGCAGCCCCGACAGGGTCCTCCACTTT. Translation gives CASSPDRVLHF.

The V gene is TRBV25-1, the J gene TRBJ2-2, with D unresolved. The CDR3 totals 14 residues. Germline loops: CDR1 MGHDK, CDR2 SYGVNS. V lost 1 base, J lost 3 bases, and 6 bases lay in between. CDR3 amino acids: CASSESSDTGELFF. The CDR3 coding sequence is TGTGCCAGCAGTGAATCATCAGACACCGGGGAGCTGTTTTTT.

This chain links TRBV27 with TRBJ2-2, with D possibly being TRBD2 (6 bases). This CDR3 comprises 17 residues. Germline CDR1 and CDR2: MNHEY and SMNVEV (reference sequence). The V end lost 2 bases, the J end lost 6 bases, and 19 bases lay between the germline ends. The CDR3 loop is CASSLTGMRGIAGELFF. The CDR3, as DNA: TGTGCCAGCAGTTTAACTGGCATGCGGGGCATCGCCGGGGAGCTGTTTTTT.

This clone has a handful of counts. V and J are TRBV7-8 and TRBJ2-1; tentatively, D is TRBD1 (6 bases). Germline values: CDR1 SGHVS, CDR2 FQNEAQ. The V gene lost 1 base and the J gene lost 6 bases, with 13 bases spanning the gap. The CDR3 has 15 amino acids. This chain's CDR3 is CASSLGAGVGNEQFF. CDR3 DNA: TGTGCCAGCAGCTTAGGGGCAGGGGTTGGCAATGAGCAGTTCTTC.

The chain uses TRBV4-1 and TRBJ2-4; D ambiguous. The CDR3 has 15 amino acids. The V end was cut by 1 base, the J end by 0 bases, with 7 bases between. CDR1 is MGHRA and CDR2 is YSYEKL in the germline V gene. The CDR3 reads CASSQVGLAKNIQYF. The CDR3, as DNA: TGCGCCAGCAGCCAAGTTGGCCTAGCCAAAAACATTCAGTACTTC.

The chain uses TRBV18 and TRBJ1-2; 8 bases match TRBD1. This CDR3 comprises 15 residues. V gave up 3 bases and J gave up 4 bases; unmatched junction bases: 7. CDR1 is KGHSH, CDR2 LQKENI, per germline. The CDR3 spells CASSPTGQEIYGYTF. The CDR3 nucleotides are TGTGCCAGCTCACCGACGGGACAGGAAATCTATGGCTACACCTTC.

There are a few counts of this clone. The rearrangement links TRBV5-1 to TRBJ2-5; a possible D gene is TRBD1 (5 bases). Germline CDR1 is SGHRS and CDR2 is YFSETQ. Trimming removed 4 bases from V and 4 bases from J, with 14 bases in between. There are 14 residues in the CDR3. The CDR3 protein is CASSREGVGETQYF. The CDR3 DNA is TGCGCCAGCAGCAGGGAAGGGGTTGGAGAGACCCAGTACTTC.

The rearrangement joins TRBV4-2 to TRBJ2-3, with 9 bases identical to TRBD1. Unmatched junction bases numbered 8, after V lost 3 bases and J lost 4 bases. Germline assignment: CDR1 LGHNA and CDR2 YNFKEQ. The CDR3 consists of 16 residues. The CDR3: CASSHPPDRGADTQYF. The CDR3 coding sequence is TGTGCCAGCAGCCACCCTCCGGACAGGGGCGCAGATACGCAGTATTTT.

This clone was seen only once. No conserved phenylalanine or tryptophan is present at the end of the CDR3, so a read error is the likely explanation. The gene calls are TRBV11-2 and TRBJ1-1; D is ambiguous. Germline loops: CDR1 SGHAT, CDR2 FQNNGV. The CDR3 covers 13 residues. The germline V and J ends were trimmed by 2 bases and 3 bases, with 7 bases remaining between them. This CDR3 reads CASSLFRDTEAFV. The CDR3, as DNA: TGTGCCAGCAGCTTATTTCGGGACACTGAAGCTTTCGTT.

In its sample, this clone was seen once. The CDR3 is CASRSRDNYGYTF. The CDR3 nucleotides read TGTGCCAGCAGGAGTCGGGATAACTATGGCTACACCTTC. The chain recombines TRBV7-2 with TRBJ1-2; D is unclear. V lost 6 bases and J lost 1, with 9 bases in between. This CDR3 contains 13 residues. Looked up from germline, CDR1 is SGHTA and CDR2 is FQGNSA.

This clone showed up just a few times. The CDR3 loop reads CASSQGTDWEAFF. DNA for the CDR3: TGTGCCAGCAGCCAGGGGACAGACTGGGAAGCTTTCTTT. This chain connects TRBV14 to TRBJ1-1; TRBD1 agrees at 7 bases. CDR3 length: 13 residues. CDR1 is SGHDN, CDR2 FVKESK, per germline. V shed 3 bases and J 8 bases; nucleotides not matched to a gene: 6.

The J gene is TRBJ1-5, the V gene TRBV19; 10 bases map to TRBD1. The germline gives CDR1 LNHDA, CDR2 SQIVND (reference sequence). V shed 4 bases, J shed 7 bases, and the junction held 7 bases outside the gene matches. This CDR3 spans 15 amino acids. The DNA of the CDR3 is TGTGCCAGTAGTACAGTCGACAGGGGGCAACAGCCCCAGCATTTT. Amino acid sequence: CASSTVDRGQQPQHF.

The chain joins TRBV29-1 to TRBJ1-3, with 8 bases aligning to TRBD1. The germline CDR1 and CDR2 sequences are SQVTM and ANQGSEA. This CDR3 is built from 13 residues. V trimming: 5 bases; J trimming: 4 bases; junction bases outside the gene matches: 4. The CDR3 sequence is CSVSDRGGNTIYF. The CDR3, as DNA: TGCAGCGTTTCCGACAGGGGAGGAAACACCATATATTTT.

To note about this clone: At one boundary the junction diverges from the germline segment, which might be a read error. The V and J genes are TRBV7-9 and TRBJ2-7; D may be TRBD2 (5 bases). Per the germline V gene, CDR1 is SEHNR and CDR2 is FQNEAQ (reference sequence). The CDR3 totals 12 residues. The CDR3 coding sequence is TGTTCCAGCAGCAAGGGAGTCTACGAGCAGTACTTC. Protein product: CSSSKGVYEQYF.